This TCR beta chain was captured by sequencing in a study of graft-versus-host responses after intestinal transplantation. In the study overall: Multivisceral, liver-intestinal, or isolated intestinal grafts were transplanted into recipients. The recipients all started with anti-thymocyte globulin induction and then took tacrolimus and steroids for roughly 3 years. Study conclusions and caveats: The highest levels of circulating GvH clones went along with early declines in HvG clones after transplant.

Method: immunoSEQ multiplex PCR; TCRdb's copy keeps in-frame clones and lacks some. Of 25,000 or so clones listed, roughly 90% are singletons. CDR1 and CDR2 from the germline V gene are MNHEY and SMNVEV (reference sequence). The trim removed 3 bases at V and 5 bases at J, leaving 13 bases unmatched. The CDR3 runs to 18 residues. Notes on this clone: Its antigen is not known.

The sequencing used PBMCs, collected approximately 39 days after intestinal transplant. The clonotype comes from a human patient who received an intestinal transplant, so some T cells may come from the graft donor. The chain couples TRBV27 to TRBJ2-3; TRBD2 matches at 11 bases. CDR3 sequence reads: CASSFRPTSGRGVDTQYF. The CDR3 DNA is TGTGCCAGCAGTTTTCGTCCAACTAGCGGGAGAGGGGTAGATACGCAGTATTTT.